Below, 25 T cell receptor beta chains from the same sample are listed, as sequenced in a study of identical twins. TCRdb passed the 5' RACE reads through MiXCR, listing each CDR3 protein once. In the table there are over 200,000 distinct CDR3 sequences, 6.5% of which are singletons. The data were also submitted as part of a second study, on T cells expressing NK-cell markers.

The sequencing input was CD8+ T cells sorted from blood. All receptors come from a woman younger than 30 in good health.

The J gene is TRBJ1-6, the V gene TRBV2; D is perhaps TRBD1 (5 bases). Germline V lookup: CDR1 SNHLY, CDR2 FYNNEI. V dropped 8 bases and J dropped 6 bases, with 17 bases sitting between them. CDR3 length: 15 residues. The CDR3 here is CASRGTSLLNSPLHF. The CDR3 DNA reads TGTGCCAGCCGAGGGACCTCGCTGCTTAATTCACCCCTCCACTTT.

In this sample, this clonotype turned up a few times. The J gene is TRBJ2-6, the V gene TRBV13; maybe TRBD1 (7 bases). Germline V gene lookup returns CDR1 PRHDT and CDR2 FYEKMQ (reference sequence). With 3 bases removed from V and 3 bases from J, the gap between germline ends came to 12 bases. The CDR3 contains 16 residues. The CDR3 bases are TGTGCCAGCAGCTTGACAGGGACTCGTGGGGCCAACGTCCTGACTTTC. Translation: CASSLTGTRGANVLTF. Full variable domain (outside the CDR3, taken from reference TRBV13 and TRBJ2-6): AAGVIQSPRHLIKEKRETATLKCYPIPRHDTVYWYQQGPGQDPQFLISFYEKMQSDKGSIPDRFSAQQFSDYHSELNMSSLELGDSALYFCASSLTGTRGANVLTFGAGSRLTVL.

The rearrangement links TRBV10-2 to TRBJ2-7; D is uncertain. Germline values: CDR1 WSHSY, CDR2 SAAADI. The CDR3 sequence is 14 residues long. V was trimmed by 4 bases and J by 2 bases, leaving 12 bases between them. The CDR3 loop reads CASSAGIAPYEQYF. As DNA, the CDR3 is TGCGCCAGCAGTGCTGGGATAGCCCCCTACGAGCAGTACTTC.

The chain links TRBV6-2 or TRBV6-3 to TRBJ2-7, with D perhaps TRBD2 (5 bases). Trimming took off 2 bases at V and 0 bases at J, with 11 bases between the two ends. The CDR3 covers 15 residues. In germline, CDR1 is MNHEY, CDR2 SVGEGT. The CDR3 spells CASSYKAGSSYEQYF. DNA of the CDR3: TGTGCCAGCAGTTACAAAGCTGGGAGCTCCTACGAGCAGTACTTC.

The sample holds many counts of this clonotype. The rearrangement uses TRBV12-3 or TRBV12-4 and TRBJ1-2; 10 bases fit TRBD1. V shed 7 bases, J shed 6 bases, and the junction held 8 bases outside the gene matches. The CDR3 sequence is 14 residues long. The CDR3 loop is CASISGTGVDGYTF. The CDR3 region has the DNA TGTGCCAGCATCTCCGGGACAGGGGTTGATGGCTACACCTTC.

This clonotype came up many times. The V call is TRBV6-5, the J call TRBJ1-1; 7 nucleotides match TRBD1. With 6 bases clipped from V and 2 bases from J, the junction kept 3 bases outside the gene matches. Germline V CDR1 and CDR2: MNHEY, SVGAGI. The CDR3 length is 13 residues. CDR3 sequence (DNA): TGTGCCAGCAGCTACAGGGGAAACACTGAAGCTTTCTTT. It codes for CASSYRGNTEAFF.

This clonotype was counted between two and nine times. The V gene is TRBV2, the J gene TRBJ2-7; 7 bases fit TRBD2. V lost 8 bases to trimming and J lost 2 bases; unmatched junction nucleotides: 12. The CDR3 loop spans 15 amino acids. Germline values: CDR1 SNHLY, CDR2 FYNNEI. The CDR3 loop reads CASGGSYPSPYEQYF. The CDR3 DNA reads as TGTGCCAGCGGCGGGAGCTACCCCTCGCCCTACGAGCAGTACTTC.

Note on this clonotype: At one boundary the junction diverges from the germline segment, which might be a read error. The CDR3 sequence: CASSLRGARTHTQYF. In DNA form, the CDR3 reads TGTGCCAGCAGCTTACGGGGGGCCCGCACACATACGCAGTATTTT. The chain is built from TRBV11-2 and TRBJ2-3; a possible D gene is TRBD2 (7 bases). This CDR3 region has 15 residues. Germline assignment: CDR1 SGHAT and CDR2 FQNNGV.

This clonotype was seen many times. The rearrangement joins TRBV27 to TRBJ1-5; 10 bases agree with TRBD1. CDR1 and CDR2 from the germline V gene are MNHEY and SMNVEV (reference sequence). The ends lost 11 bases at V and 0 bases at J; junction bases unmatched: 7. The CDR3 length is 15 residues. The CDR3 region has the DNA TGTGCCGTGGGGGACAGGGGATATAGCAATCAGCCCCAGCATTTT. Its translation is CAVGDRGYSNQPQHF.

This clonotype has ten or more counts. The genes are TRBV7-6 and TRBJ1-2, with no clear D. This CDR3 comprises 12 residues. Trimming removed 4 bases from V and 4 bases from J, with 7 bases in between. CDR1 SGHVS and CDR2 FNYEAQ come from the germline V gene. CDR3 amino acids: CASSSGRYGYTF. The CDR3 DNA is TGTGCCAGCAGCTCCGGTCGCTATGGCTACACCTTC.

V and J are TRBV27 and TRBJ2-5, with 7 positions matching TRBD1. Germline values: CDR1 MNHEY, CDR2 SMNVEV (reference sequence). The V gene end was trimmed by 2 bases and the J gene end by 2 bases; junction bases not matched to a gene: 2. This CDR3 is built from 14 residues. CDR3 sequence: CASSLRDRQETQYF. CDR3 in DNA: TGTGCCAGCAGTTTACGGGACAGACAAGAGACCCAGTACTTC.

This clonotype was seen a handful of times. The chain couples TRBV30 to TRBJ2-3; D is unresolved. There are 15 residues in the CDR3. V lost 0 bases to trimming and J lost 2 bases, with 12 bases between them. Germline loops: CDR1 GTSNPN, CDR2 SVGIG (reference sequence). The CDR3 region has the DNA TGTGCCTGGAGTGTACTTCTGGCGGACACAGATACGCAGTATTTT. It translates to CAWSVLLADTDTQYF.

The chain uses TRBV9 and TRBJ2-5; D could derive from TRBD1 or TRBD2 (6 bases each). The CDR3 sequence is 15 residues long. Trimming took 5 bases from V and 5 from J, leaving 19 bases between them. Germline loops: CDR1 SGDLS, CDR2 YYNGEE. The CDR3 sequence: CASSDGGGRRETQYF. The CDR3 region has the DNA TGTGCCAGCAGTGACGGAGGGGGAAGAAGGGAGACCCAGTACTTC.

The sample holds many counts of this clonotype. The CDR3 nucleotides read TGCAGTGCTTTTGAAAGGACGGTGGGGAACACTGAAGCTTTCTTT. Translation gives CSAFERTVGNTEAFF. The V gene is TRBV20-1, the J gene TRBJ1-1; no definite D call. The germline gives CDR1 DFQATT, CDR2 SNEGSKA (reference sequence). Between the trimmed V and J ends, which lost 5 bases and 1 base, there was a span of 17 bases. The CDR3 is made up of 15 amino acids.

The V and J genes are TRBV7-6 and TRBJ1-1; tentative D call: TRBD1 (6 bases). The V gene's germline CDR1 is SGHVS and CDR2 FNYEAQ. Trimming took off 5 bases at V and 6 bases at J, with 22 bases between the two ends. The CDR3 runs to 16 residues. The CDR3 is CASSPHSPGASAEAFF. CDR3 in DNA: TGTGCCAGCAGCCCACATTCCCCAGGGGCTTCGGCTGAAGCTTTCTTT.

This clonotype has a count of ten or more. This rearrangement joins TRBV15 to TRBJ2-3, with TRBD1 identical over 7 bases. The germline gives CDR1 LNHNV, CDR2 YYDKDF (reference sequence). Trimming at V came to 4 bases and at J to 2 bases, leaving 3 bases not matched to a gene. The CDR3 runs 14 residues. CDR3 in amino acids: CATSKQGITDTQYF. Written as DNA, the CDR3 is TGTGCCACCAGCAAACAGGGGATCACAGATACGCAGTATTTT.

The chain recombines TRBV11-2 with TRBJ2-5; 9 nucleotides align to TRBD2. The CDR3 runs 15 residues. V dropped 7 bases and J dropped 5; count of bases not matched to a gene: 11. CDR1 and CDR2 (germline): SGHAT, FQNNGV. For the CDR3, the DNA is TGTGCCAGCACTCCTCCCCTAGCGGGGAGGGAGACCCAGTACTTC. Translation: CASTPPLAGRETQYF.

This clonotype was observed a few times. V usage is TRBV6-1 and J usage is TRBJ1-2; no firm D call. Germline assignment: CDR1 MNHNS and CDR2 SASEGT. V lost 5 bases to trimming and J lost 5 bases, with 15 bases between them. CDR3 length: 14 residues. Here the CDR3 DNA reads TGTGCCAGCAGTCCAAAAACGCCAAGATATGGCTACACCTTC. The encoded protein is CASSPKTPRYGYTF.

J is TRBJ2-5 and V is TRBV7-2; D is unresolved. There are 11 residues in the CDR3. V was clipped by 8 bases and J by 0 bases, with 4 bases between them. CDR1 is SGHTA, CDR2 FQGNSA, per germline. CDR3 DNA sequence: TGTGCCAGCGGATACCAAGAGACCCAGTACTTC. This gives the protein CASGYQETQYF. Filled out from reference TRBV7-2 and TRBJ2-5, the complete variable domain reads GAGVSQSPSNKVTEKGKDVELRCDPISGHTALYWYRQSLGQGLEFLIYFQGNSAPDKSGLPSDRFSAERTGGSVSTLTIQRTQQEDSAVYLCASGYQETQYFGPGTRLLVL.

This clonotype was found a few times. The CDR3 DNA is TGTGCCAGCAGCTTAATAGCGGGCACAGATACGCAGTATTTT. Its protein is CASSLIAGTDTQYF. The V gene is TRBV7-3, the J gene TRBJ2-3; possible D gene TRBD2, 6 bases. Germline loops: CDR1 SGHTA, CDR2 FQGTGA. The V end lost 1 base, the J end lost 1 base, and 6 bases lay between the germline ends. The CDR3 is 14 amino acids.

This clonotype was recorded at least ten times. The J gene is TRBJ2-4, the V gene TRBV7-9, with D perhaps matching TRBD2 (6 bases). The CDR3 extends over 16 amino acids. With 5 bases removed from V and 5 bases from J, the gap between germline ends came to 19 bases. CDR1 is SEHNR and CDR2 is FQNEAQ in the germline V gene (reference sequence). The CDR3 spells CASSPVKGTGENIQYF. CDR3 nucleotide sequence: TGTGCCAGCAGCCCCGTTAAGGGGACTGGCGAAAACATTCAGTACTTC.

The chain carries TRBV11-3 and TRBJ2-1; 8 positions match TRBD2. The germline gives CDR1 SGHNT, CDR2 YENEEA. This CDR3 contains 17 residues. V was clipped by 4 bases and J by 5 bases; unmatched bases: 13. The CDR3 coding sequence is TGTGCCAGCAGCTCATGGGAGATTGGTAGCGGGGACAATGAGCAGTTCTTC. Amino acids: CASSSWEIGSGDNEQFF.

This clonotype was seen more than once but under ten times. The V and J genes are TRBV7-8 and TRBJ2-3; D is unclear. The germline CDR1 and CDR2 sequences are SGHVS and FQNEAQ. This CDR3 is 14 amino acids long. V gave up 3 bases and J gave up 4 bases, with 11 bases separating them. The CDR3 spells CASSFLNVPDTQYF. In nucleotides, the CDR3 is TGTGCCAGCAGCTTTTTGAATGTCCCAGATACGCAGTATTTT.

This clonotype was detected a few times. For the CDR3, the DNA is TGCAGTGCTGGATGGGAGGGGGGGGAGCAGTACTTC. It is translated as CSAGWEGGEQYF. The chain joins TRBV20-1 to TRBJ2-7; maybe TRBD2 (7 bases). The ends were cut back, 5 bases at V and 7 bases at J, with 15 bases in the middle. The CDR3 runs to 12 residues. Per germline, CDR1 DFQATT and CDR2 SNEGSKA (reference sequence).

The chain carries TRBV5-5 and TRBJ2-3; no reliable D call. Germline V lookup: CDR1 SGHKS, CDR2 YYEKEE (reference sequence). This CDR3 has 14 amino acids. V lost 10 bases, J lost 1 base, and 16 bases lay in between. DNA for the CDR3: TGTGCCTCATCCGGCGTTGCGGGCACAGATACGCAGTATTTT. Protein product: CASSGVAGTDTQYF. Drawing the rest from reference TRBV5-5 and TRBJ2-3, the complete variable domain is DAGVTQSPTHLIKTRGQQVTLRCSPISGHKSVSWYQQVLGQGPQFIFQYYEKEERGRGNFPDRFSARQFPNYSSELNVNALLLGDSALYLCASSGVAGTDTQYFGPGTRLTVL.